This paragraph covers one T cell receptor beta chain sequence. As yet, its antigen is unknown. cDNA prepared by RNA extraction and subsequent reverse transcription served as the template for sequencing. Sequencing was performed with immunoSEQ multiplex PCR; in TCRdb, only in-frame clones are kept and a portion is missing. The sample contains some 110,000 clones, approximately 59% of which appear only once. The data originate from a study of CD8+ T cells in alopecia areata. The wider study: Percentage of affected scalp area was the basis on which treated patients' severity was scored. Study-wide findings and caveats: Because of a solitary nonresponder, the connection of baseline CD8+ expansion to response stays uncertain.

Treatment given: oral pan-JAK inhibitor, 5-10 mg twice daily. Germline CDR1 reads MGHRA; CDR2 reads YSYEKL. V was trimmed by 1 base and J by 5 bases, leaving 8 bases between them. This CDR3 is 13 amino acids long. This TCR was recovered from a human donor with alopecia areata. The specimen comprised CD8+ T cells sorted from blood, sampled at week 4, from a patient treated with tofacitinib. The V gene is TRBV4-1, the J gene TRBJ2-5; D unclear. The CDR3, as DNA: TGCGCCAGCAGCCAAGTCCAAGGGGAGACCCAGTACTTC. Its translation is CASSQVQGETQYF.